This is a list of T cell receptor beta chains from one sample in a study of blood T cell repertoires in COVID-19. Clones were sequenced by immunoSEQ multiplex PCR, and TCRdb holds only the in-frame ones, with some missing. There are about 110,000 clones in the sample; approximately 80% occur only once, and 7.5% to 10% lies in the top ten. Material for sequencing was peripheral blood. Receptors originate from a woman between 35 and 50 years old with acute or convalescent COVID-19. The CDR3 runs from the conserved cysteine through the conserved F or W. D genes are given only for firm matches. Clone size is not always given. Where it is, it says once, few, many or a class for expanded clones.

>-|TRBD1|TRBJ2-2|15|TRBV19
CASSTGQGRTGELFF
TGTGCCAGTAGTACGGGACAGGGGAGGACCGGGGAGCTGTTTTTT
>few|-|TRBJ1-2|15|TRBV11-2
CASSSGLLRGYGYTF
TGTGCCAGCAGCTCGGGACTCCTCCGGGGCTATGGCTACACCTTC
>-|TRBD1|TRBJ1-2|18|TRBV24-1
CATSEPPGTGFPSGGYTF
TGTGCCACCAGTGAGCCACCCGGGACAGGATTCCCTTCAGGAGGCTACACCTTC
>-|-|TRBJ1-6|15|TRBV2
CASSEGGLGGSPLHF
TGTGCCAGCAGTGAAGGGGGCTTGGGGGGTTCACCCCTCCACTTT
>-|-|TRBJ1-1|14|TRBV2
CASSERAGGTEAFF
TGTGCCAGCAGTGAGAGGGCGGGAGGCACTGAAGCTTTCTTT
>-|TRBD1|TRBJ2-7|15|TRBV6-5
CASRQNRGPRYEQYF
TGTGCCAGCAGACAAAACAGGGGACCTCGCTACGAGCAGTACTTC
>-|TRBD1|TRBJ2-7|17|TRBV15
CATSSATRDRGSYEQYF
TGTGCCACCAGCAGCGCGACCAGGGACAGGGGCTCCTACGAGCAGTACTTC
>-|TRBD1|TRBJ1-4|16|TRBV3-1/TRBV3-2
CASSQGGQARNEKLFF
TGTGCCAGCAGCCAAGGGGGACAGGCTAGAAATGAAAAACTGTTTTTT
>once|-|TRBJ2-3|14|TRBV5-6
CASSLTGKADTQYF
TGTGCCAGCAGCCTTACAGGGAAAGCAGATACGCAGTATTTT
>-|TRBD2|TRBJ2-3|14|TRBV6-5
CASSFGTSGDTQYF
TGTGCCAGCAGTTTCGGGACTAGCGGGGATACGCAGTATTTT
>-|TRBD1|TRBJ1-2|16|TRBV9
CASSVEGQGAYYGYTF
TGTGCCAGCAGCGTAGAAGGACAGGGGGCGTACTATGGCTACACCTTC
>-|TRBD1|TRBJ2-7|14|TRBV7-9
CASSLRDSHPEQYF
TGTGCCAGCAGCTTACGGGACAGTCATCCGGAGCAGTACTTC
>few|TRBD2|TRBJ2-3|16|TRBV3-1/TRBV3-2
CASSLSTSGDTDTQYF
TGTGCCAGCAGCCTTAGTACTAGCGGAGACACAGATACGCAGTATTTT
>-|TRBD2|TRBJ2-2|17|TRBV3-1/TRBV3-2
CASIPLDSGGNTGELFF
TGTGCCAGCATTCCTCTCGACTCGGGGGGGAACACCGGGGAGCTGTTTTTT
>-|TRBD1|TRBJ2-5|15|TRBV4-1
CASSHQTGGSETQYF
TGCGCCAGCAGCCATCAAACAGGGGGCAGCGAGACCCAGTACTTC
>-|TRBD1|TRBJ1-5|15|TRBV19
CASSYRQGIGQPQHF
TGTGCCAGTAGTTACCGACAGGGGATCGGACAGCCCCAGCATTTT
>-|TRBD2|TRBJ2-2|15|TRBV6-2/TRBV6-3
CASSQRGGYTGELFF
TGTGCCAGCAGCCAGCGGGGGGGATACACCGGGGAGCTGTTTTTT
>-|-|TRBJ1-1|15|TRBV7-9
CASRPGSGVPTEAFF
TGTGCCAGCAGACCAGGGTCGGGGGTTCCCACTGAAGCTTTCTTT
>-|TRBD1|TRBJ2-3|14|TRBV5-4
CASRTDRATDTQYF
TGTGCCAGCAGGACGGACAGGGCCACAGATACGCAGTATTTT
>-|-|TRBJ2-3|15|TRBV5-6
CASSLPDTYTDTQYF
TGTGCCAGCAGCTTGCCGGACACATACACAGATACGCAGTATTTT
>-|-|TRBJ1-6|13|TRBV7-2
CASSLIEYSPLHF
TGTGCCAGCAGCTTGATAGAGTATTCACCCCTCCACTTT
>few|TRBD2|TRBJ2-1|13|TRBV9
CASSPDSGGEQFF
TGTGCCAGCAGCCCAGACAGCGGGGGTGAGCAGTTCTTC
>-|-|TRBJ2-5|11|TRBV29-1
CSADYSETQYF
TGCAGCGCCGACTACTCGGAGACCCAGTACTTC
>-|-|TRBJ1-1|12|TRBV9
CASSPLGAEAFF
TGTGCCAGCAGCCCTCTGGGCGCTGAAGCTTTCTTT
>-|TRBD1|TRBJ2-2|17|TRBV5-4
CASSLRTGGRNTGELFF
TGTGCCAGCAGCTTACGGACAGGGGGCCGAAACACCGGGGAGCTGTTTTTT
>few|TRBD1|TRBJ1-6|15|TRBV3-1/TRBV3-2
CASGRGDSSNSPLHF
TGTGCCAGCGGCAGAGGGGACAGTTCCAATTCACCCCTCCACTTT
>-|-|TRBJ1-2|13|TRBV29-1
CSVVRGNLDGYTF
TGCAGCGTTGTTCGGGGGAATCTTGATGGCTACACCTTC
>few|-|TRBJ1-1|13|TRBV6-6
CASSSERNTEAFF
TGTGCCAGCAGTTCTGAGAGGAACACTGAAGCTTTCTTT
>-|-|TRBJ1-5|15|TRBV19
CASSIFGDSNQPQHF
TGTGCCAGTAGTATATTTGGAGATAGCAATCAGCCCCAGCATTTT
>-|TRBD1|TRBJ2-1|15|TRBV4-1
CASSRGQGAPNEQFF
TGCGCCAGCAGCCGTGGACAGGGGGCTCCCAATGAGCAGTTCTTC
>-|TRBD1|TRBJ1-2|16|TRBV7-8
CASSLLQGGSGYGYTF
TGTGCCAGCAGCTTGTTACAGGGGGGGTCGGGCTATGGCTACACCTTC
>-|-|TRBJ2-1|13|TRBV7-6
CASSLGGHNEQFF
TGTGCCAGCAGCTTAGGGGGCCACAATGAGCAGTTCTTC
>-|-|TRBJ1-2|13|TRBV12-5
CASGPLLVAGYTF
TGTGCTAGTGGCCCCCTATTAGTCGCGGGCTACACCTTC
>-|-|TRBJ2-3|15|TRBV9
CASSVGGGFTDTQYF
TGTGCCAGCAGCGTAGGTGGGGGGTTCACAGATACGCAGTATTTT
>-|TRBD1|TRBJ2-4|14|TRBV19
CASSPDRASRIQYF
TGTGCCAGTAGCCCGGACAGGGCCTCGCGCATTCAGTACTTC
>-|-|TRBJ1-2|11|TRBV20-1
CTEGANYGYTF
TGCACCGAGGGTGCTAACTATGGCTACACCTTC
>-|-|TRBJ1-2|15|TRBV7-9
CASSLATTASGGYTF
TGTGCCAGCAGCTTAGCCACCACAGCCTCAGGGGGCTACACCTTC
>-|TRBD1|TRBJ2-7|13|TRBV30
CAWSGGTGYEQYF
TGTGCCTGGAGTGGCGGGACAGGGTACGAGCAGTACTTC
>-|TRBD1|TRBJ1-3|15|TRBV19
CASSTGDRARNTIYF
TGTGCCAGTAGTACCGGAGACAGGGCTAGAAACACCATATATTTT
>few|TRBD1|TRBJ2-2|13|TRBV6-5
CASSRQGAGELFF
TGTGCCAGCAGTCGACAGGGGGCCGGGGAGCTGTTTTTT
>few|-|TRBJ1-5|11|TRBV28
CASSFTVTQHF
TGTGCCAGCAGTTTTACGGTAACCCAGCATTTT
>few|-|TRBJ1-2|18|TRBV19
CASSIDQNGRIRNYGYTF
TGTGCCAGTAGTATAGATCAGAACGGGAGGATACGAAACTATGGCTACACCTTC
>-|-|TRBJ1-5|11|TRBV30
CAWGGVAAQHF
TGTGCCTGGGGGGGGGTGGCAGCCCAGCATTTT
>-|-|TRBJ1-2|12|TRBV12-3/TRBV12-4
CASSLTVLGYTF
TGTGCCAGCAGTTTAACTGTTTTGGGCTACACCTTC
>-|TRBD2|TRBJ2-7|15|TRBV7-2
CASSLGLAGTYEQYF
TGTGCCAGCAGCTTAGGACTAGCGGGGACCTACGAGCAGTACTTC
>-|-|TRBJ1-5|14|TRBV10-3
CAISGRPMDQPQHF
TGTGCCATCAGTGGGCGGCCTATGGATCAGCCCCAGCATTTT
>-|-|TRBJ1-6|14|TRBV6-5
CASKQGISGSPLHF
TGTGCCAGCAAGCAGGGGATCAGCGGTTCACCCCTCCACTTT
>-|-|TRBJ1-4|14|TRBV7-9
CASSSSWGHGELFF
TGTGCCAGCAGCTCATCATGGGGACATGGGGAACTGTTTTTT
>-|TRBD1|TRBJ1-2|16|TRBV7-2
CASSLRRRQGLYGYTF
TGTGCCAGCAGCCTCAGGCGGAGACAGGGGTTATATGGCTACACCTTC
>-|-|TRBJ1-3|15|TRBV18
CASSPTHSSGNTIYF
TGTGCCAGCTCACCAACCCACAGCTCTGGAAACACCATATATTTT
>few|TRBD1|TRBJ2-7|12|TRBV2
CASTRTGYEQYF
TGTGCCAGCACCAGGACAGGGTACGAGCAGTACTTC
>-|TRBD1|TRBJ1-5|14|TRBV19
CASSRGTGEQPQHF
TGTGCCAGTAGTAGGGGGACAGGGGAACAGCCCCAGCATTTT